This T cell receptor beta chain emerged from a study of cytomegalovirus exposure and HLA in healthy donors (dated by TCRdb to about 2017). Context from the whole study: In an earlier analysis of approximately 500 of the donors, under 300 Gb of sequence data and 90 million to 130 million unique TCR beta sequences from 150 million to 200 million T cells were reported. An early release covering 500 to 750 HLA-typed donors comprised about 300 gigabases of sequencing data and roughly 86 million unique TCR sequences. The genetic ancestry cluster associated with self-reported Caucasian donors included 81% of the roughly 390 genotyped donors. The study was designed to test whether signatures of past pathogen exposure could be identified by cataloging public T cell receptors. The study used immunosequencing to profile the T cell repertoires of about 670 subjects and linked those repertoires to cytomegalovirus serostatus. Along with the roughly 670-subject first cohort, a separate validation cohort of 120 different subjects was used. To predict cytomegalovirus infection status, the study brought together high-throughput TCR immunosequencing, statistical association of individual TCRs with disease status, and machine learning. To study patterns of TCR occurrence, a later analysis re-analyzed previously published TCR beta repertoires from around 700 donors and added high-resolution HLA genotyping. Rather than drawing on any new phenotypic data, the later analysis identified candidate immune exposures from TCR beta sequences and the way those sequences occurred across donors. In an earlier analysis of 550 to 700 of the donors, high-throughput TCR beta sequencing was used to judge whether each TCR beta V gene segment behaved as functional or pseudogenic. Donor age, sex, ethnicity and CMV serostatus were compiled together with the repertoire data. A later genetic analysis used genome-wide SNP genotypes for 398 of the 666 donors, treating that subset as a discovery cohort. Every repertoire in the discovery cohort had been generated on one and the same sequencing platform. Both class I and class II loci were covered by HLA typing, at four-digit resolution. The number of donors typed differed by locus, with about 629-640 for A, B, C, DRB1 and DQB1, roughly 520 for DQA1, some 570 for DPA1, and some 470 for DPB1. Because of strong linkage in the cohort, five DR-DQ haplotypes were treated as single units for association and clustering. Across 398 genotyped donors of the cohort, an average of approximately 200,000 unique TCR beta nucleotide sequences per donor were sequenced, and approximately 17% of those sequences were non-productive. Overall results and qualifications from the work: Cytomegalovirus status was reported to be diagnosed by the classifier with high specificity and sensitivity in both the original and validation cohorts. In a later analysis, HLA-associated TCR beta chains showed more clonal expansion and lower generation probabilities than non-associated chains that were equally common. It was suggested by the authors that the approach could potentially be generalized to other disease states and immunological phenotypes. When HLA alleles, especially DR and DQ, strongly co-occurred, TCR associations were difficult to assign to individual alleles. According to a later analysis, TCR association rates differed among HLA loci, with DRB1 alleles showing the most associated TCRs and HLA-C alleles showing the fewest. In an earlier analysis of 450 to 750 of the donors, most TCR beta V segments appeared in productive rearrangements about 87% or about 30% of the time, broadly matching IMGT annotations. Linkage disequilibrium might explain the correlated functional status among segregating V segments, but an unknown experimental factor could not be excluded. Because HLA typing was missing for some donors at each locus, association tests included only the typed subset. Because counts were too low, around 18 rarely observed V segments, including chromosome 9 orphons, were left out of the earlier analysis of some 600 of the donors. A further reported finding was that TCR beta sequences accurately predicted the HLA-A and HLA-B alleles for most subjects in the first cohort. In this cohort, only TCR beta chains were sequenced, and detectable features were limited by the absence of alpha or paired-chain data. In a later analysis, several top co-occurrence clusters were reported to appear linked to parvovirus B19, influenza, CMV and Epstein-Barr virus. In a later genetic analysis, a missense DCLRE1C variant was associated with V-gene and J-gene trimming of TCR beta chains, and the association was replicated in an independent cohort. Some IMGT-functional V segments, including TRBV6-2 and TRBV6-3, could not be distinguished by the 87-base-pair reads and were therefore excluded. A later analysis found that most CMV-associated TCR beta chains appeared HLA-restricted, with HLA associations seemingly driven largely by CMV exposure. Across donors, most TCR sequences were observed very rarely, whereas some public TCRs were present in many individuals. Three of the identified cytomegalovirus-associated TCR beta chains were confirmed in vitro to be specific for cytomegalovirus antigens. A later analysis associated about 17,000 TCR beta sequences with specific HLA alleles at a false discovery rate of 0.05. The sequencing pipeline was judged likely to have produced a cluster of highly shared sequence variants as a technical artifact. A later genetic analysis reported fewer N-insertions in productive TCRs among donors in an Asian-associated ancestry cluster than the roughly 700-donor mean. Immune exposure information for the cohort was limited to CMV serostatus. Presence/absence analyses assumed roughly uniform sequencing depth across donors, an assumption that may not hold. The study gave a list of around 170 TCR beta chains associated with cytomegalovirus.

The library relied on the immunoSEQ multiplex PCR assay. For the multiplex PCR, a mixture combining 60 forward primers for TCR Vbeta segments and 13 reverse primers for TCR Jbeta segments was used. Amplification of the CDR3 region of rearranged TCR beta genes was performed with a multiplex PCR assay on genomic DNA. Amplified TCR beta libraries were sequenced as 87-base-pair reads on the Illumina HiSeq System. The authors processed their data as follows. A later analysis tallied 75 million to 85 million unique TCR beta chains across the 550 to 850 repertoires, and some 12 million of those chains were shared by two or more donors. To remove PCR and sequencing errors, raw reads were error-corrected and collapsed into unique sequences using a nearest-neighbor algorithm that merged closely related sequences. V, D and J gene segments were assigned by aligning CDR3 sequences to IMGT reference sequences. For a sequence to be retained, at least a six-nucleotide match to both a V gene segment and a J gene segment was required. A rearrangement was called productive if the CDR3 had no stop codons and remained in frame with V and J, and every other rearrangement was called non-productive. CDR3 was defined according to IMGT convention as the region running from the second conserved V-encoded cysteine to the conserved J-encoded phenylalanine. In an earlier analysis of approximately 590 of the donors, sequences lacking an unambiguous match to a single V gene segment were excluded. In an earlier analysis of 450 to 700 of the donors, V segments were called functional above 56.7% productive rearrangements and were called segregating when the between-donor standard deviation exceeded 5%. A statistical classification framework was developed to diagnose cytomegalovirus status using the catalog of TCR beta chain sequences. In a later analysis, V and J genes were assigned by comparing TCR nucleotide sequences against IMGT/GENE-DB human TR gene sequences. In a later analysis, CDR3 sequences and most-parsimonious VDJ recombination scenarios were assigned using the TCRdist pipeline. In a later analysis, every TCR beta chain was defined by the combination of its CDR3 amino acid sequence and its V-gene family, and reads without a unique V-gene family were dropped. In a later analysis, fewer than 650 highly shared, low-generation-probability nucleotide sequences were removed to address suspected cross-contamination and a sequencing artifact. In a later analysis, a clonal expansion index was calculated for each public chain from normalized within-repertoire ranks of inferred template counts. In a later analysis, generation probabilities were computed with a VDJ recombination model fitted to out-of-frame rearrangements, and the resulting probabilities were checked against IGoR. In a later analysis, TCR-TCR, TCR-HLA and TCR-CMV co-occurrence was scored with hypergeometric tests, and a repertoire-size bias correction was applied to TCR pairs. To estimate false discovery rates, a later analysis permuted the HLA or CMV assignments 20 times. In a later analysis, co-occurring TCRs were grouped using DBSCAN, and TCRdist sequence similarity was added for clustering within HLA-allele-positive subsets. For co-occurrence clustering, repertoires with fewer than 30,000 or more than 120,000 public chains were excluded, along with 4 to 6 repertoires with anomalous nucleotide sharing. Held by TCRdb, this immuneACCESS table contains in-frame sequences only and omits some clones. Under half of the omission traces to an unresolved V gene where checked; the cause of the rest is unknown. The V and J calls and the clone size are those of that table, but D and trimming were determined from the DNA. The table for this sample records tens of thousands of clones. The ten largest clones represent around 1.7% of the sample.

The cohort comprised approximately 700 healthy bone marrow donors. All cohort members were sampled while nominally healthy, although unrecorded immune exposures were likely present. The donor tested CMV seronegative, placing the donor among the 350 to 400 seronegative members of the cohort. Each donor provided a peripheral blood sample, and peripheral blood mononuclear cells were used for TCR beta sequencing. Genomic DNA extraction from the blood cell samples was performed with the Qiagen DNeasy Blood Extraction Kit. CDR1 is given as SGHRS and CDR2 as YFSETQ, both from the germline V gene. Reading from cysteine to phenylalanine, the CDR3 counts 17 amino acids. Only the CDR3 region is kept as DNA, spanning 51 bases read in frame from base 1. V gives up 2 bases and J gives up 0 bases, and the segment between their germline ends measures 18 bases. Details on this clone: Its antigen specificity is not known.

Sequencing was carried out using PBMCs. This TCR derives from a woman in her thirties in good health and CMV-seronegative. Rearrangement joined TRBV5-1 to TRBJ2-7; the D gene is possibly TRBD2, with 5 bases matching. The bases are TGCGCCAGCAGCTTCCCGTCGAGCGGAGCCAGCTCCTACGAGCAGTACTTC. Its translation is CASSFPSSGASSYEQYF. The variable domain in full, with residues beyond the CDR3 obtained from the reference TRBV5-1 and TRBJ2-7 genes, is KAGVTQTPRYLIKTRGQQVTLSCSPISGHRSVSWYQQTPGQGLQFLFEYFSETQRNKGNFPGRFSGRQFSNSRSEMNVSTLELGDSALYLCASSFPSSGASSYEQYFGPGTRLTVT.